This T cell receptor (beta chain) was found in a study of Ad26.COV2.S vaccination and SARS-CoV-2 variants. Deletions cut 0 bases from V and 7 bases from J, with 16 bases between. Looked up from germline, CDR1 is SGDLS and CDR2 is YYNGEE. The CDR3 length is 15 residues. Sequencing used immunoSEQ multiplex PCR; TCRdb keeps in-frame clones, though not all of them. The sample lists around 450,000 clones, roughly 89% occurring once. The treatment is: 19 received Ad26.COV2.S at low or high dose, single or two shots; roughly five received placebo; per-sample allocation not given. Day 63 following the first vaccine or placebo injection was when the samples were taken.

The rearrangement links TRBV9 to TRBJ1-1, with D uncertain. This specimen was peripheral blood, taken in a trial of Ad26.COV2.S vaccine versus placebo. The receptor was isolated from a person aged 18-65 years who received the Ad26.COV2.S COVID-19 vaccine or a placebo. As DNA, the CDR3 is TGTGCCAGCAGCGTAGATCCCGGAATCACTCTTGAAGCTTTCTTT. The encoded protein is CASSVDPGITLEAFF.